The 25 T cell receptor beta chains listed next were all sequenced from one sample in a study of cytomegalovirus exposure and HLA in healthy donors. Use of 60 Vbeta and 13 Jbeta primers characterized the PCR. Repertoires were generated with immunoSEQ multiplex PCR, while TCRdb's copy carries only in-frame clones and drops some. The table shows about 100,000 clones, with around 73% occurring only once. Input material: PBMCs. The receptors here all came from a man younger than 40 in good health and CMV-seronegative.

This clone has only one observation. Other DNA sequences of this sample code for an identical CDR3. The chain couples TRBV7-9 to TRBJ2-7; D call uncertain. This CDR3 comprises 13 residues. Germline V lookup: CDR1 SEHNR, CDR2 FQNEAQ (reference sequence). The germline V and J ends were trimmed by 1 base and 3 bases, with 7 bases remaining between them. The CDR3 DNA reads as TGTGCCAGCAGCTTAGGACATCTCTACGAGCAGTACTTC. It yields the protein CASSLGHLYEQYF.

In this sample, this clone turned up once. The gene calls are TRBV2 and TRBJ2-3, with 15 bases identical to TRBD2. The CDR3 loop spans 18 amino acids. Germline V gives CDR1 SNHLY, CDR2 FYNNEI. Unmatched junction bases numbered 7, after V lost 0 bases and J lost 6 bases. CDR3: CASSEAKRTSGRADTQYF. CDR3 nucleotides: TGTGCCAGCAGTGAAGCAAAACGGACTAGCGGGAGGGCCGATACGCAGTATTTT.

The chain carries TRBV2 and TRBJ1-6; the match to TRBD1 covers 7 bases. V lost 1 base to trimming and J lost 5 bases; unmatched junction nucleotides: 2. Per the germline V gene, CDR1 is SNHLY and CDR2 is FYNNEI. This CDR3 region has 15 residues. The CDR3 region is CASSEGRGHNSPLHF. Written as DNA, the CDR3 is TGTGCCAGCAGTGAAGGGAGGGGGCATAATTCACCCCTCCACTTT. Using reference TRBV2 and TRBJ1-6 for the parts outside the CDR3, the full variable domain is EPEVTQTPSHQVTQMGQEVILRCVPISNHLYFYWYRQILGQKVEFLVSFYNNEISEKSEIFDDQFSVERPDGSNFTLKIRSTKLEDSAMYFCASSEGRGHNSPLHFGNGTRLTVT.

The V and J genes are TRBV29-1 and TRBJ2-3; TRBD2 agrees at 9 bases. Trimming removed 6 bases from V and 2 bases from J; junction bases left unmatched: 6. Germline V gives CDR1 SQVTM, CDR2 ANQGSEA. The CDR3 runs to 14 residues. CDR3 nucleotides: TGCAGCGTAGCCGGGACTAGCTCCACAGATACGCAGTATTTT. It translates to CSVAGTSSTDTQYF.

This chain connects TRBV7-3 to TRBJ2-7, with D perhaps TRBD2 (5 bases). Trimming pared 5 bases from V and 6 bases from J, leaving 11 bases between. The CDR3 sequence is 12 residues long. CDR1 is SGHTA and CDR2 is FQGTGA in the germline V gene. CDR3 protein: CASSLAGGEQYF. The CDR3 DNA reads TGTGCCAGCAGCCTAGCAGGCGGCGAGCAGTACTTC.

This clone appeared a few times. The chain uses TRBV2 and TRBJ2-1; TRBD1 aligns across 8 bases. CDR3 length: 14 residues. Germline trimming cut 5 bases from V and 12 bases from J; bases unmatched to any gene: 12. Germline assignment: CDR1 SNHLY and CDR2 FYNNEI. The CDR3 loop reads CASSPSPGTGLQFF. The CDR3 nucleotides are TGTGCCAGCAGTCCGAGTCCCGGGACAGGACTGCAGTTCTTC.

A few counts support this clone. The CDR3 loop is CASSVERAGGPYEQYF. In DNA, the CDR3 is TGTGCCAGCAGCGTAGAGAGGGCGGGAGGGCCCTACGAGCAGTACTTC. This chain uses TRBV9 with TRBJ2-7, with 9 bases aligning to TRBD2. This CDR3 contains 16 residues. Germline CDR1 and CDR2: SGDLS and YYNGEE. V shed 0 bases and J 2 bases; nucleotides not matched to a gene: 6. Full variable domain (outside the CDR3, taken from reference TRBV9 and TRBJ2-7): DSGVTQTPKHLITATGQRVTLRCSPRSGDLSVYWYQQSLDQGLQFLIQYYNGEERAKGNILERFSAQQFPDLHSELNLSSLELGDSALYFCASSVERAGGPYEQYFGPGTRLTVT.

The chain carries TRBV5-1 and TRBJ2-7; 7 bases line up with TRBD2. The CDR3 length is 15 residues. J was trimmed by 1 base and V by 4 bases; bases with no gene match: 8. Germline V lookup: CDR1 SGHRS, CDR2 YFSETQ. In DNA, the CDR3 is TGCGCCAGCAGCGTGGGAGCGGGATCATCCTACGAGCAGTACTTC. It specifies CASSVGAGSSYEQYF.

This chain links TRBV27 with TRBJ1-2, with 7 nucleotides matching TRBD1. Unmatched junction bases numbered 5, after V lost 2 bases and J lost 8 bases. CDR1 is MNHEY, CDR2 SMNVEV, per germline (reference sequence). The CDR3 length is 13 residues. This chain's CDR3 is CASSLRQGSGYTF. DNA of the CDR3: TGTGCCAGCAGTTTACGACAGGGAAGCGGCTACACCTTC.

The gene calls are TRBV18 and TRBJ2-2; D ambiguous. The CDR3 length is 14 residues. V lost 3 bases and J 5 bases, leaving 10 bases between the germline ends. Germline V CDR1 and CDR2: KGHSH, LQKENI. The CDR3 nucleotides are TGTGCCAGCTCACCTCAAGAGCCGACCGGGGAGCTGTTTTTT. Residues: CASSPQEPTGELFF.

The chain recombines TRBV30 with TRBJ2-1; 10 nucleotides agree with TRBD2. The germline CDR1 and CDR2 sequences are GTSNPN and SVGIG (reference sequence). The CDR3 loop spans 13 amino acids. J was trimmed by 8 bases and V by 3 bases; bases with no gene match: 4. The CDR3 nucleotides read TGTGCCTGGAGAACTAGCGGGGAGGATGAGCAGTTCTTC. Translating it yields CAWRTSGEDEQFF.

The J gene is TRBJ1-5, the V gene TRBV28, with 11 bases fitting TRBD1. The CDR3 consists of 16 residues. CDR1 is MDHEN and CDR2 is SYDVKM in the germline V gene. V lost 4 bases and J lost 2; bases outside the gene matches: 4. The CDR3 spells CASSSSGQGGNQPQHF. Written as DNA, the CDR3 is TGTGCCAGCAGTTCCTCGGGACAGGGGGGCAATCAGCCCCAGCATTTT. Filled out from reference TRBV28 and TRBJ1-5, the complete variable domain reads DVKVTQSSRYLVKRTGEKVFLECVQDMDHENMFWYRQDPGLGLRLIYFSYDVKMKEKGDIPEGYSVSREKKERFSLILESASTNQTSMYLCASSSSGQGGNQPQHFGDGTRLSIL.

The V and J genes are TRBV6-1 and TRBJ2-7; 7 nucleotides align to TRBD1. Trimming cost V 6 bases and J 3 bases; bases outside gene matches: 5. Looked up from germline, CDR1 is MNHNS and CDR2 is SASEGT. The CDR3 runs 13 residues. DNA of the CDR3: TGTGCCAGCAGATACACAGGGGTCTACGAGCAGTACTTC. Its translation is CASRYTGVYEQYF.

This chain uses TRBV9 with TRBJ2-5, with 7 bases that match TRBD1. Trimming at V came to 0 bases and at J to 6 bases, leaving 5 bases not matched to a gene. The germline V gene encodes CDR1 SGDLS and CDR2 YYNGEE. CDR3 length equals 14 residues. Here the CDR3 DNA reads TGTGCCAGCAGCGTAGAAGGGGGCTCGCAGACCCAGTACTTC. Translation: CASSVEGGSQTQYF.

The rearrangement uses TRBV6-6 and TRBJ2-2, with 8 bases lining up with TRBD1. Germline CDR1 reads MNHNY; CDR2 reads SVGAGI (reference sequence). The J segment lost 0 bases and the V segment lost 5 bases, leaving 5 bases of the junction unmatched. This CDR3 spans 16 amino acids. The CDR3 loop reads CASSIYRGSNTGELFF. CDR3 DNA: TGTGCCAGCAGTATATACAGGGGGTCGAACACCGGGGAGCTGTTTTTT.

This clone was observed once. J is TRBJ2-1 and V is TRBV18, with 7 bases fitting TRBD2. With 3 bases clipped from V and 4 bases from J, the junction kept 6 bases outside the gene matches. The CDR3 is 15 residues long. Germline CDR1 is KGHSH and CDR2 is LQKENI. For the CDR3, the DNA is TGTGCCAGCTCACCGGGCGGGAGACTTTACAATGAGCAGTTCTTC. Translated, it gives CASSPGGRLYNEQFF. Full variable domain (outside the CDR3, taken from reference TRBV18 and TRBJ2-1): NAGVMQNPRHLVRRRGQEARLRCSPMKGHSHVYWYRQLPEEGLKFMVYLQKENIIDESGMPKERFSAEFPKEGPSILRIQQVVRGDSAAYFCASSPGGRLYNEQFFGPGTRLTVL.

This clone was seen a few times. This sequence joins TRBV6-5 and TRBJ2-3; D uncertain. Germline CDR1 reads MNHEY; CDR2 reads SVGAGI. V lost 7 bases and J 5 bases, leaving 10 bases between the germline ends. The CDR3 sequence is 12 residues long. The CDR3 nucleotides read TGTGCCAGCATAGATGATGGAGATACGCAGTATTTT. Translating gives CASIDDGDTQYF.

The J gene is TRBJ1-5, the V gene TRBV6-5; 7 bases fit TRBD1. The germline V gene encodes CDR1 MNHEY and CDR2 SVGAGI. The CDR3 loop spans 16 amino acids. The junction had 5 bases not matched to a gene; V was cut back by 0 bases and J by 3 bases. CDR3 nucleotide sequence: TGTGCCAGCAGTTACTCGAGGGACAGCAACAATCAGCCCCAGCATTTT. It yields the protein CASSYSRDSNNQPQHF.

The chain joins TRBV28 to TRBJ1-5; no clear D gene. The CDR3 contains 16 residues. V was clipped by 4 bases and J by 2 bases, with 15 bases between them. CDR1 is MDHEN, CDR2 SYDVKM, per germline. CDR3 coding DNA: TGTGCCAGCAGTTCGGGGTTAGTCCGGGGCAATCAGCCCCAGCATTTT. The encoded protein is CASSSGLVRGNQPQHF.

V and J are TRBV5-1 and TRBJ2-2; 7 bases are a match to TRBD2. This CDR3 contains 16 residues. Germline V CDR1 and CDR2: SGHRS, YFSETQ. Unmatched junction bases numbered 2, after V lost 0 bases and J lost 0 bases. The CDR3 nucleotides are TGCGCCAGCAGCTTGGCCGGGGGGACGAACACCGGGGAGCTGTTTTTT. It yields the protein CASSLAGGTNTGELFF.

J is TRBJ1-6 and V is TRBV9, with D possibly matching TRBD1 (5 bases). Trimming removed 0 bases at V and 9 bases at J, with 10 bases between. Germline V CDR1 and CDR2: SGDLS, YYNGEE. The CDR3 runs 14 residues. The CDR3, as DNA: TGTGCCAGCAGCGTAGCCAGGGTAGGTTCACCCCTCCACTTT. As protein: CASSVARVGSPLHF. Full variable domain (missing parts from reference TRBV9 and TRBJ1-6): DSGVTQTPKHLITATGQRVTLRCSPRSGDLSVYWYQQSLDQGLQFLIQYYNGEERAKGNILERFSAQQFPDLHSELNLSSLELGDSALYFCASSVARVGSPLHFGNGTRLTVT.

J is TRBJ2-2 and V is TRBV10-3; weak D call: TRBD2 (6 bases). CDR1 and CDR2 (germline): ENHRY, SYGVKD. This CDR3 is 12 amino acids long. V gave up 7 bases and J gave up 5 bases, with 8 bases separating them. DNA of the CDR3: TGTGCCATCAATGCGGGAACCGGGGAGCTGTTTTTT. This codes for CAINAGTGELFF.

This clone occurred a few times. This chain links TRBV5-4 with TRBJ2-5; possible D gene TRBD1, 6 bases. With the DNA end fitting TRBJ2-7 better, the J assignment may be wrong. The CDR3 spans 16 residues. CDR1 and CDR2 (germline): SGHNT, YYREEE (reference sequence). The CDR3 region has the DNA TGTGCCAGCAGCCCTGAACCCGGGACATTCACCTACGAGCAGTACTTC. It encodes CASSPEPGTFTYEQYF.

This clone was seen a handful of times. The chain is built from TRBV5-6 and TRBJ2-3; TRBD2 matches 12 bases. V dropped 5 bases and J dropped 4; count of bases not matched to a gene: 8. The CDR3 runs to 16 residues. Per the germline V gene, CDR1 is SGHDT and CDR2 is YYEEEE. The CDR3 region has the DNA TGTGCCAGCAGTCGTCTAGCGGGAGGGGTCGCAGATACGCAGTATTTT. Protein: CASSRLAGGVADTQYF.

The chain combines TRBV15 with TRBJ2-3, with D maybe TRBD1 (6 bases). V was shortened by 6 bases and J by 2 bases, with 18 bases between the two germline ends. The V gene's germline CDR1 is LNHNV and CDR2 YYDKDF (reference sequence). This CDR3 is built from 16 residues. The CDR3 DNA reads as TGTGCCACCAGGGGAAGACAGGACTCATCCACAGATACGCAGTATTTT. Its translation is CATRGRQDSSTDTQYF.